The rows below give T cell receptor beta chains drawn from one sample of a study of blood T cell repertoires in COVID-19. Method: immunoSEQ multiplex PCR; TCRdb's copy keeps in-frame clones and lacks some. The sample lists about 480,000 clones; roughly 89% were seen once. Sequencing was performed on peripheral blood. These receptors came from a young man with COVID-19, enrolled during active disease. The CDR3 runs from the conserved cysteine through the conserved F or W. Fields, in order: J gene, clone size, V gene, CDR3 length, D gene, CDR3 protein, CDR3 DNA. A D gene is named only where the DNA matches it firmly. The size of a clone is reported for some rows only, either as once, few or many, or as a class for expanded clones.

J: TRBJ2-3
size: NA
V: TRBV5-6
length: 15
D: NA
CDR3: CASSLDRTGTDTQYF
DNA: TGTGCCAGCAGCTTGGACAGGACAGGCACAGATACGCAGTATTTT

J: TRBJ1-6
size: NA
V: TRBV5-1
length: 14
D: NA
CDR3: CASTVWGPNSPLHF
DNA: TGCGCCAGCACCGTGTGGGGGCCCAATTCACCCCTCCACTTT

J: TRBJ2-1
size: NA
V: TRBV5-5
length: 15
D: NA
CDR3: CASSLFSGSYNEQFF
DNA: TGTGCCAGCAGCTTGTTTTCGGGGTCCTACAATGAGCAGTTCTTC

J: TRBJ2-5
size: NA
V: TRBV10-3
length: 13
D: NA
CDR3: CAIKLAGQETQYF
DNA: TGTGCCATCAAGCTCGCCGGGCAAGAGACCCAGTACTTC

J: TRBJ1-6
size: NA
V: TRBV7-8
length: 15
D: NA
CDR3: CASSLVGVYNSPLHF
DNA: TGTGCCAGCAGCTTAGTCGGGGTCTATAATTCACCCCTCCACTTT

J: TRBJ2-1
size: NA
V: TRBV27
length: 15
D: NA
CDR3: CASSFTLASYNEQFF
DNA: TGTGCCAGCAGTTTTACACTAGCTTCCTACAATGAGCAGTTCTTC

J: TRBJ2-7
size: NA
V: TRBV2
length: 15
D: NA
CDR3: CASSDGGLGSYEQYF
DNA: TGTGCCAGCAGTGACGGGGGGCTCGGTTCCTACGAGCAGTACTTC

J: TRBJ2-7
size: NA
V: TRBV6-5
length: 15
D: NA
CDR3: CASKDGSPSDYEQYF
DNA: TGTGCCAGCAAGGATGGGAGCCCTTCGGACTACGAGCAGTACTTC

J: TRBJ2-6
size: NA
V: TRBV3-1/TRBV3-2
length: 14
D: NA
CDR3: CASSHRSGANVLTF
DNA: TGTGCCAGCAGCCACCGCTCTGGGGCCAACGTCCTGACTTTC

J: TRBJ2-5
size: NA
V: TRBV19
length: 13
D: TRBD1
CDR3: CASSWDRGETQYF
DNA: TGTGCCAGTAGTTGGGACAGGGGAGAGACCCAGTACTTC

J: TRBJ1-1
size: NA
V: TRBV7-9
length: 14
D: NA
CDR3: CASSPGTGRTEAFF
DNA: TGTGCCAGCAGCCCCGGAACAGGCCGGACTGAAGCTTTCTTT

J: TRBJ2-3
size: NA
V: TRBV2
length: 18
D: TRBD2
CDR3: CASSVLAGARASTDTQYF
DNA: TGTGCCAGCAGTGTACTAGCGGGGGCCCGAGCTAGCACAGATACGCAGTATTTT

J: TRBJ2-1
size: NA
V: TRBV2
length: 13
D: TRBD1
CDR3: CARGRGPGDEQFF
DNA: TGTGCCAGGGGTAGGGGGCCCGGCGATGAGCAGTTCTTC

J: TRBJ2-1
size: NA
V: TRBV14
length: 15
D: TRBD1
CDR3: CASSPWTGRMGEQFF
DNA: TGTGCCAGCAGCCCCTGGACAGGGCGAATGGGTGAGCAGTTCTTC

J: TRBJ2-2
size: NA
V: TRBV10-3
length: 14
D: TRBD2
CDR3: CAINPGLGKGELFF
DNA: TGTGCCATCAATCCGGGACTAGGGAAGGGGGAGCTGTTTTTT

J: TRBJ2-6
size: once
V: TRBV7-9
length: 16
D: NA
CDR3: CASSLGGVPGANVLTF
DNA: TGTGCCAGCAGCTTAGGGGGGGTCCCTGGGGCCAACGTCCTGACTTTC

J: TRBJ1-6
size: NA
V: TRBV6-5
length: 16
D: NA
CDR3: CASSYSASGWESPLHF
DNA: TGTGCCAGCAGTTACAGTGCGTCGGGGTGGGAATCACCCCTCCACTTT

J: TRBJ1-1
size: NA
V: TRBV6-5
length: 15
D: NA
CDR3: CASRPPGGRNTEAFF
DNA: TGTGCCAGCAGGCCCCCGGGGGGGCGGAACACTGAAGCTTTCTTT